Sequencing of this TCR beta chain was carried out in a study of blood T cell repertoires in COVID-19 (TCRdb year 2020). Study-level background: Samples covering the acute and convalescent phases of COVID-19 were provided by collaborators in the United States, Italy and Spain. The prospective study material was composed of cDNA or gDNA derived from T cells, B-cell-depleted T cells, or PBMCs. Subjects who had been exposed to COVID-19, were actively infected with it, or had recovered from it provided the deeply sampled blood TCRbeta repertoires that made up the dataset. A freely available public database, intended as a resource for researchers studying the immune response to SARS-CoV-2, is where the repertoires were released. Samples were obtained from the ongoing ImmuneRACE study (first 160 participants) and from roughly 1,300 subjects provided by 6 global collaborators. The sample metadata nearly always contained a de-identified subject ID, COVID-19 status, age in years and sex. Where HLA class I and class II types were available, the types were taken from metadata supplied by the sample provider, not from assay-based typing. What the research found in general, with its limitations: The amount of clinical and demographic metadata varied by source and participant and was provided uncurated.

TCRbeta CDR3 regions were amplified from genomic DNA by means of the immunoSEQ Assay, a bias-controlled multiplex PCR. Per the source publication's procedure: The number of nucleated cells in each sample was estimated from the amplification of reference gene primers within the assay. To quantify the absolute abundance of each unique TCRbeta CDR3 rearrangement, sequence reads were collapsed and filtered. For each sample, productive Simpson clonality was calculated as the square root of Simpson's diversity index across productive rearrangements. TCRdb stores this immuneACCESS table with in-frame sequences only. Part of the clones is absent; in the studies checked, under half of the shortfall reflects unresolved V genes, and no reason is known for the rest. The V and J calls and the clone size are those of that table, but D and trimming were determined from the DNA. For this sample there are roughly 68,000 clones; just over 85% appear just once. The ten biggest clones cover approximately 5% of the sample.

After removal of 5 bases from V and 4 bases from J, the junction retains 7 bases not matched to a gene. The CDR3 runs 16 amino acids, cysteine and phenylalanine included. Solely the CDR3 DNA is kept, with 48 bases framed from the first base. The germline V gene yields SGHTA for CDR1 and FQGNSA for CDR2. Comment on this clone: The antigen this receptor binds is unknown. Base qualities are missing; no much larger clone stands one base away.

The collaborating institutions used their own protocols to collect whole blood in K2EDTA tubes. For TCRbeta analysis, collaborators shipped samples as frozen whole blood, isolated PBMCs, or DNA extracted from either of those sample types. Material: peripheral blood. The rearrangement combines TRBV7-2 with TRBJ2-3; a stretch of 12 junction bases matches TRBD2. The clonotype was recovered from a human donor in a cohort sampled during active COVID-19. The CDR3 loop reads CASSPRLAGVSDTQYF. The bases are TGTGCCAGCAGCCCGAGACTAGCGGGAGTATCAGATACGCAGTATTTT. Outside the CDR3, residues come from the reference TRBV7-2 and TRBJ2-3 proteins, so the full variable domain is: GAGVSQSPSNKVTEKGKDVELRCDPISGHTALYWYRQSLGQGLEFLIYFQGNSAPDKSGLPSDRFSAERTGGSVSTLTIQRTQQEDSAVYLCASSPRLAGVSDTQYFGPGTRLTVL.